This TCR beta chain was recorded in a study of T cells in Graves' hyperthyroidism and ophthalmopathy. Study-level points and caveats: Most expanded thyroid clonotypes above 0.001 recurred in blood. Ophthalmopathy onset followed model prediction by a median approximately 5.9 months. In the analysis, a 13 V-J model separated ophthalmopathy from stable hyperthyroidism.

Diagnoses were made from clinical symptoms, serum measures (thyroxine and TRAb), thyroid ultrasound and orbital computed tomography. Amplification of TCR beta CDR3 regions used RNA as the template. The TCR CDR3 was amplified in a first-round RT-PCR using the HTBI primer set. Each CDR3 protein is one row after TCRdb ran MiXCR on the multiplex PCR reads. Of roughly 500,000 distinct CDR3 sequences in the sample, approximately 49% were seen once. This CDR3 is 13 amino acids long. The ends lost 7 bases at V and 5 bases at J; junction bases unmatched: 9. Germline-derived CDR1 and CDR2 are SQVTM and ANQGSEA. This clonotype was recorded a few times. What it binds is unknown.

The gene calls are TRBV29-1 and TRBJ1-1; 8 positions agree with TRBD1. This clonotype originated in an adult woman with Graves' disease, either hyperthyroidism or ophthalmopathy (not recorded which). The sequenced sample was peripheral blood or thyroid tissue (not recorded which). CDR3 amino acids: CSEISQGGTEAFF. In DNA form, the CDR3 reads TGCAGCGAGATATCACAGGGGGGAACTGAAGCTTTCTTT.